The TCR beta chain described here comes from a study of T cell responses to AZD1222 COVID-19 vaccine. Findings and caveats of the study: Spike-specific TCR repertoires showed rising breadth and depth after two AZD1222 doses. In all cases, repertoires were sampled only after the peak T cell response. There were mostly white British donors and more females than males, and clonal diversity was possibly underestimated.

Comment on this clone: Antigen specificity is unknown.

Germline-derived CDR1 and CDR2 are MNHEY and SVGAGI. There are 14 residues in the CDR3. The germline V and J ends were trimmed by 6 bases and 4 bases, with 16 bases remaining between them. Clones were read by immunoSEQ multiplex PCR, and TCRdb kept only the in-frame ones, dropping some. Here the sample spans 150,000 to 200,000 clones, roughly 94% being singletons. The source is an adult who received the AZD1222 COVID-19 vaccine. Sample: peripheral blood, taken 28 days after the second AZD1222 dose. The rearrangement links TRBV6-5 to TRBJ2-7, with D possibly matching TRBD2 (5 bases). CDR3 DNA: TGTGCCAGCAGAGCCGGGATCATCTTGTACGAGCAGTACTTC. As protein: CASRAGIILYEQYF.